Sequencing of this T cell receptor beta chain was carried out in a study of CD8 T cells in ankylosing spondylitis. To note about this clonotype: Its antigen is currently unknown.

Overall study results and limits: Reports say disease-linked clones showed up significantly more in matched ankylosing spondylitis synovial fluid. In ankylosing spondylitis blood, a motif of 7 to 9 highly homologous TCR beta variants appeared characteristic.

Via MiXCR, TCRdb re-called the 5' RACE reads, giving one row per CDR3 protein. The sample has 250,000 to 300,000 distinct CDR3 sequences; under 20% are singletons. V lost 4 bases and J 0 bases, leaving 12 bases between the germline ends. This CDR3 spans 15 amino acids. Germline loops: CDR1 SQVTM, CDR2 ANQGSEA. This TCR derives from a male donor with ankylosing spondylitis or in good health (not recorded which). Sample: blood, either unsorted or a sorted T cell fraction (not recorded which). J is TRBJ2-2 and V is TRBV29-1; D ambiguous. Here the CDR3 reads CSVGSQFANTGELFF. The DNA of the CDR3 is TGCAGCGTTGGGTCACAGTTCGCGAACACCGGGGAGCTGTTTTTT.